The clone carrying this T cell receptor (beta chain) was detected ten times or more. Sequencing libraries for TCR beta were prepared with iRepertoire HTBI primers and Arm-PCR of CDR3 regions. TCRdb reprocessed the multiplex PCR reads with MiXCR, giving one entry per CDR3 protein. The table has more than 400,000 distinct CDR3 sequences, about a sixth seen once. The data were taken from a study of regulatory T cells in long-lasting Graves disease. The CDR3 length is 18 residues. The germline V and J ends were trimmed by 0 bases and 2 bases, with 20 bases remaining between them. Germline V gene lookup returns CDR1 LNHNV and CDR2 YYDKDF (reference sequence). Time point noted: newly diagnosed GD, antithyroid drugs for less than 3 months. PBMCs were the source of the RNA used for TCR sequencing. In addition, the sample was reused for a study of T cells in Graves' hyperthyroidism and ophthalmopathy. That publication notes: Across 18 months, stable Graves' hyperthyroidism was marked by no progression to ophthalmopathy. The HTBI primer set drove a first-round RT-PCR of the TCR CDR3.

The sequence was collected from a man aged 40-49 years with Graves disease. This sequence joins TRBV15 and TRBJ2-7; D is perhaps TRBD1 (5 bases). This sample comprised peripheral blood mononuclear cells (PBMCs), obtained at new diagnosis, from a patient treated with antithyroid drugs. CDR3: CATSRESVESGAAYEQYF. Written as DNA, the CDR3 is TGTGCCACCAGCAGAGAATCTGTGGAAAGTGGGGCCGCCTACGAGCAGTACTTC. Looking up the rest from reference TRBV15 and TRBJ2-7 gives the full variable domain: DAMVIQNPRYQVTQFGKPVTLSCSQTLNHNVMYWYQQKSSQAPKLLFHYYDKDFNNEADTPDNFQSRRPNTSFCFLDIRSPGLGDTAMYLCATSRESVESGAAYEQYFGPGTRLTVT.